The T cell receptor (beta chain) described here comes from a study of blood T cell repertoires in COVID-19 (dated by TCRdb to 2020 to 2022). Study-level background: The collaborator samples originated in the United States, Italy and Spain and spanned the acute and convalescent phases of COVID-19. The material from the prospective study consisted of cDNA or gDNA derived from T cells, B-cell-depleted T cells, or PBMCs. The dataset comprised deeply sampled blood TCRbeta repertoires from subjects exposed to, actively infected with, or recovered from COVID-19. The repertoires were released in a freely available public database intended as a resource for research on the immune response to SARS-CoV-2. The samples were drawn from the first 160 participants of the ongoing ImmuneRACE study and from 1,254 subjects provided by 6 global collaborators. A de-identified subject ID, COVID-19 status, age in years and sex were almost always included in the sample metadata. Where available, HLA class I and class II types were taken from metadata supplied by the sample provider and were not determined by assay-based typing.

Beyond this particular receptor, the publication reports: How much clinical and demographic metadata was included differed by source and by participant, and the metadata was provided uncurated.

In the prospective study, participants were 18 to 89 years old, resided in 25 or so geographic areas of the United States, and were enrolled through a virtual design. In the prospective study, participants were assigned to cohorts based on the clinical history participants reported in a screening survey and a study questionnaire. For ImmuneRACE Cohort 3, a participant was defined as recovered based on two consecutive negative NP/OP PCR tests, clearance by a healthcare professional, or resolution of symptoms. In the prospective study, mobile phlebotomists collected whole blood, serum and a nasopharyngeal or oropharyngeal swab from each participant. Additional blood draws and questionnaires over an approximately 2-month period could optionally be provided by prospective study participants. Before DNA extraction, blood samples from the prospective study were shipped at room temperature or frozen.

TCRbeta CDR3 regions were amplified from genomic DNA by means of the immunoSEQ Assay, a bias-controlled multiplex PCR. The original methods were these. The number of nucleated cells in each sample was estimated by amplification of reference gene primers within the assay. To quantify the absolute abundance of each unique TCRbeta CDR3 rearrangement, sequence reads were collapsed and filtered. Productive Simpson clonality was computed per sample as the square root of Simpson's diversity index over productive rearrangements. The table comes from immuneACCESS by way of TCRdb, which keeps in-frame sequences with V and J called. Part of the clones is missing from these tables; in studies checked, under half for an unresolved V gene and the rest for unknown reasons. V, J and clone size were drawn from that table, and D and trimming were deduced from the DNA. The sample table contains hundreds of thousands of clones; only one count was recorded for approximately 90% of them. Less than 3% of the sample is held by the ten biggest clonotypes.

V and J are truncated by 5 bases and 7 bases respectively, leaving an intervening sequence of 12 bases. The CDR3 sequence holds 13 residues, the cysteine and phenylalanine included. The retained sequence is limited to the CDR3, 39 bases, with the frame set at the first base. The germline V gene yields SGHTA for CDR1 and FQGNSA for CDR2. To note about this clone: Its antigen is currently not known. No clone much larger than this one lies a single base away; base qualities are absent.

Sequencing used PBMCs or T cells enriched from blood (not recorded which). The receptor chain draws on TRBV7-2 and TRBJ2-1, with a tentative D gene TRBD2 over 6 matching bases. The clonotype was recovered from a woman between 50 and 59 years old who had recovered from COVID-19. The CDR3 sequence is CASSRRGLNEQFF. The DNA sequence is as follows: TGTGCCAGCAGCCGGCGGGGCTTAAATGAGCAGTTCTTC.